This paragraph reports one T cell receptor (beta chain). These data come from a study of blood T cell repertoires in COVID-19. In the study overall: The study drew acute and convalescent COVID-19 samples from the United States, Italy and Spain.

Germline CDR1 reads ENHRY; CDR2 reads SYGVKD. This CDR3 comprises 14 residues. Trimming cost V 7 bases and J 6 bases, with 17 bases left between them. The table came from immunoSEQ multiplex PCR; TCRdb's copy has only in-frame clones and leaves some out. Here the sample spans 150,000 to 200,000 clones, 80% to 90% being singletons. Input material: peripheral blood. The rearrangement uses TRBV10-3 and TRBJ2-3; D perhaps matches TRBD2 (6 bases). This receptor was obtained from a man between 60 and 75 years old with acute or convalescent COVID-19. The DNA for the CDR3 is TGTGCCATCAATTCGCGGGGTACAAGGGATACGCAGTATTTT. Its translation: CAINSRGTRDTQYF.